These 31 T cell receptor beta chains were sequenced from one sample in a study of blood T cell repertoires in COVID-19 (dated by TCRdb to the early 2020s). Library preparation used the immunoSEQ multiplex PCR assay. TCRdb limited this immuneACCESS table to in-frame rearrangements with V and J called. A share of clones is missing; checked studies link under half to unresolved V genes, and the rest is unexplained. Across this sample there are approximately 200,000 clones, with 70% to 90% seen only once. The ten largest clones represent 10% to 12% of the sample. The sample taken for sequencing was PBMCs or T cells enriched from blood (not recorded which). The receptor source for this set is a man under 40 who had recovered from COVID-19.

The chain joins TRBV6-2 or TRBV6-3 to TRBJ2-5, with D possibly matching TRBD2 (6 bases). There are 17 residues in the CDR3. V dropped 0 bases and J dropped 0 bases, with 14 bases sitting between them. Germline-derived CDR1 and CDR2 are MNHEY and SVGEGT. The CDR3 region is CASSYSISGLHQETQYF. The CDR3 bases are TGTGCCAGCAGTTACTCGATTAGCGGACTCCACCAAGAGACCCAGTACTTC.

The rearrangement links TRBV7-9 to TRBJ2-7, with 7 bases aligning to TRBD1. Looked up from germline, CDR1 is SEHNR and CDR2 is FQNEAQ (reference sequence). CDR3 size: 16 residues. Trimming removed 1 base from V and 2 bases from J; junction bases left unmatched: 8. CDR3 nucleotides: TGTGCCAGCAGCTTAGAACCCGGAAGGGGGCCCTACGAGCAGTACTTC. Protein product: CASSLEPGRGPYEQYF.

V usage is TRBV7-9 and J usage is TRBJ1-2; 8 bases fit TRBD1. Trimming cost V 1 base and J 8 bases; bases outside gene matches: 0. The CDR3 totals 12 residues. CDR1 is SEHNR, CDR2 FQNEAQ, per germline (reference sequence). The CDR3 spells CASSLGDRGYTF. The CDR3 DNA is TGTGCCAGCAGCTTAGGGGACAGGGGCTACACCTTC.

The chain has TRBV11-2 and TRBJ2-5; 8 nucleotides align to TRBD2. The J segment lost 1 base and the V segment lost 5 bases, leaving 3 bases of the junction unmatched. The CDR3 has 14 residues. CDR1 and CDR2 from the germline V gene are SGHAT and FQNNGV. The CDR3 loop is CASSRTSGQETQYF. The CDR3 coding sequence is TGTGCCAGCAGCCGTACTAGCGGCCAAGAGACCCAGTACTTC.

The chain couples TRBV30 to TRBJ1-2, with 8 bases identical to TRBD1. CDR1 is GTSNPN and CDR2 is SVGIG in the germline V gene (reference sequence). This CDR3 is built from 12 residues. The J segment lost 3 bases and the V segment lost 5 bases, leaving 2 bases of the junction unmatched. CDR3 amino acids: CAWDRGYYGYTF. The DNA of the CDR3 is TGTGCCTGGGACAGGGGCTACTATGGCTACACCTTC. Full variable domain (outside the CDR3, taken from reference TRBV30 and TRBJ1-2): SQTIHQWPATLVQPVGSPLSLECTVEGTSNPNLYWYRQAAGRGLQLLFYSVGIGQISSEVPQNLSASRPQDRQFILSSKKLLLSDSGFYLCAWDRGYYGYTFGSGTRLTVV.

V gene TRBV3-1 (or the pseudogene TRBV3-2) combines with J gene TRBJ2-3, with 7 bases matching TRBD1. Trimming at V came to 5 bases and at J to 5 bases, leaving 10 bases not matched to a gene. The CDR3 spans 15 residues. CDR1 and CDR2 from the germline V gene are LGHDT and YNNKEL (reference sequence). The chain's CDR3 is CASSSRMTGQDTQYF. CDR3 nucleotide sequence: TGTGCCAGCAGCTCTCGGATGACAGGGCAAGATACGCAGTATTTT.

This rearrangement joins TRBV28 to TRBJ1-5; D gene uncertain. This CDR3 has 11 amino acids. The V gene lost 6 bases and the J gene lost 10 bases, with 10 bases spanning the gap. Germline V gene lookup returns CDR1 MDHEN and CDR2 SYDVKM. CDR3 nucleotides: TGTGCCAGCAGCTTCGGGAGTCCCCAGCATTTT. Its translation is CASSFGSPQHF.

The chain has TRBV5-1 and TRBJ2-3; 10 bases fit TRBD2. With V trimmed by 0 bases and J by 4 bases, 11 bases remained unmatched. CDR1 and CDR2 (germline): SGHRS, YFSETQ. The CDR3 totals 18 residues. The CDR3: CASSLAMASGSMADTQYF. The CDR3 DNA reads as TGCGCCAGCAGCTTGGCCATGGCTAGCGGGAGTATGGCAGATACGCAGTATTTT.

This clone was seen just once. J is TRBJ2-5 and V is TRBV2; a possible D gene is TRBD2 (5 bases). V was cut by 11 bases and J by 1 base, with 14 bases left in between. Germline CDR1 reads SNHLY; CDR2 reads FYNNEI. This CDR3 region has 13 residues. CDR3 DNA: TGTGCCGTACGAATCGGGGTCCAAGAGACCCAGTACTTC. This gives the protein CAVRIGVQETQYF.

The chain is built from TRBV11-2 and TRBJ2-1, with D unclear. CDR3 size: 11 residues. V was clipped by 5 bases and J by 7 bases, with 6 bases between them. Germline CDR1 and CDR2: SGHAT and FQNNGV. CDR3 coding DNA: TGTGCCAGCAGCCCCTTTAATGAGCAGTTCTTC. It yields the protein CASSPFNEQFF.

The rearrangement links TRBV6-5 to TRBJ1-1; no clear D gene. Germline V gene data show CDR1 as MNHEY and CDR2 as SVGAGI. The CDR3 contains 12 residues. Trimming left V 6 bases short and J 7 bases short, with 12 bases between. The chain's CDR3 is CASSATLREAFF. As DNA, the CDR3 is TGTGCCAGCAGCGCGACACTCCGTGAAGCTTTCTTT.

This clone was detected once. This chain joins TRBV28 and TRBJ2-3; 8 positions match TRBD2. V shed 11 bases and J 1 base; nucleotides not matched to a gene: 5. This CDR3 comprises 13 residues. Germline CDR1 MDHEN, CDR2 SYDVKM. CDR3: CALRGDRTDTQYF. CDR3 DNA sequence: TGTGCCCTGCGGGGGGACCGCACAGATACGCAGTATTTT.

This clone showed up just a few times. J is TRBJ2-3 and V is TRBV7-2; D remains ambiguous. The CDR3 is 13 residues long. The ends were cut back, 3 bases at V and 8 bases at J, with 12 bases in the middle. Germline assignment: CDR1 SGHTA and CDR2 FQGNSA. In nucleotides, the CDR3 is TGTGCCAGCAGCTTTATCTCTCCGGGTACGCAGTATTTT. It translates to CASSFISPGTQYF.

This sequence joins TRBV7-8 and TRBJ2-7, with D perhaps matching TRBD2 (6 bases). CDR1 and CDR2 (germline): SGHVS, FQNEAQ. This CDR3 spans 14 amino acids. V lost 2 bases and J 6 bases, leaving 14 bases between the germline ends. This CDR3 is CASSLLEGSGEQYF. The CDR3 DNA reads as TGTGCCAGCAGCTTATTGGAGGGTTCGGGCGAGCAGTACTTC.

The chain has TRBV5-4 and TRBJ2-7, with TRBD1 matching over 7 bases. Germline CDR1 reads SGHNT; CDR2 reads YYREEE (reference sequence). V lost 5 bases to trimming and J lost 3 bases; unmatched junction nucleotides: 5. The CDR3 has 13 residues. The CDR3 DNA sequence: TGTGCCAGCAGTCCGGCAGGGGGCTACGAGCAGTACTTC. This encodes CASSPAGGYEQYF.

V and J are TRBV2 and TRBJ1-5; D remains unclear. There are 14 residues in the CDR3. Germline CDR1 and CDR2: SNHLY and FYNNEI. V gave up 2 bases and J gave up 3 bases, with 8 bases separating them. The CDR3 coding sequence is TGTGCCAGCAGTGAACTAGGAATCAATCAGCCCCAGCATTTT. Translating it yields CASSELGINQPQHF.

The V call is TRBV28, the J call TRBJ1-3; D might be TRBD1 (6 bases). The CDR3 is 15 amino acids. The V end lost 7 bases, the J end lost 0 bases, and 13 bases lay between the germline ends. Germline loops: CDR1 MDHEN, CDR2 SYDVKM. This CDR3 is CASIGGGDSGNTIYF. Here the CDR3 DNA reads TGTGCCAGCATAGGGGGAGGGGACTCTGGAAACACCATATATTTT.

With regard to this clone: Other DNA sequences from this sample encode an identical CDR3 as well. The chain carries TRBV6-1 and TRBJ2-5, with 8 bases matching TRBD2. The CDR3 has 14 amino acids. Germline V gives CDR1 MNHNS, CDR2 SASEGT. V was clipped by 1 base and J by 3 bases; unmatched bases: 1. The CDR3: CASSEGTSKETQYF. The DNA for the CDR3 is TGTGCCAGCAGTGAAGGGACTAGCAAAGAGACCCAGTACTTC.

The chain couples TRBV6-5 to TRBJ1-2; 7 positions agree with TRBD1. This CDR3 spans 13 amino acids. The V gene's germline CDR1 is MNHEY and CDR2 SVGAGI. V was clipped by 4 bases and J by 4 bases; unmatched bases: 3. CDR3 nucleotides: TGTGCCAGCAGTTCAAGGACAGGCTATGGCTACACCTTC. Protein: CASSSRTGYGYTF.

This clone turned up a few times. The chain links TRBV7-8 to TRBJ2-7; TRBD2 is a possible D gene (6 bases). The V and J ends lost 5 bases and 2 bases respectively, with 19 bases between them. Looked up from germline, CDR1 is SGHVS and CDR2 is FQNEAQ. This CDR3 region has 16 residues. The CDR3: CASSPPRGLTTYEQYF. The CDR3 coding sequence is TGTGCCAGCAGCCCACCGCGGGGATTGACGACCTACGAGCAGTACTTC. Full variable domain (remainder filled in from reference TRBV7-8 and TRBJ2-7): GAGVSQSPRYKVAKRGQDVALRCDPISGHVSLFWYQQALGQGPEFLTYFQNEAQLDKSGLPSDRFFAERPEGSVSTLKIQRTQQEDSAVYLCASSPPRGLTTYEQYFGPGTRLTVT.

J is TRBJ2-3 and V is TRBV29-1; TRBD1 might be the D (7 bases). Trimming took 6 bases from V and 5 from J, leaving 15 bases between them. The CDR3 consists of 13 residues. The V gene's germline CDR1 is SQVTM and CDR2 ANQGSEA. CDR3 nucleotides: TGCAGCGTCGGAGGGCAGGGGGGAGATACGCAGTATTTT. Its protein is CSVGGQGGDTQYF.

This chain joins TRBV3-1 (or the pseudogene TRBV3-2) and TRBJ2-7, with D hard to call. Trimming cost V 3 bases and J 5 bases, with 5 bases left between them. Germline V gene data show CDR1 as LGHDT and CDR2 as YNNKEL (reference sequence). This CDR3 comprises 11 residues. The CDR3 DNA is TGTGCCAGCAGCCAGAGTGACGAGCAGTACTTC. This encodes CASSQSDEQYF.

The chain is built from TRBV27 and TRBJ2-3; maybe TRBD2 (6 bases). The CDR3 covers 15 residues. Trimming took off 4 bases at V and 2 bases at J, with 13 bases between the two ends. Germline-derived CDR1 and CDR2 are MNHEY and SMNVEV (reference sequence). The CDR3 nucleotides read TGTGCCAGCAGTTCGAGATGGAGGGTCACAGATACGCAGTATTTT. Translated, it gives CASSSRWRVTDTQYF.

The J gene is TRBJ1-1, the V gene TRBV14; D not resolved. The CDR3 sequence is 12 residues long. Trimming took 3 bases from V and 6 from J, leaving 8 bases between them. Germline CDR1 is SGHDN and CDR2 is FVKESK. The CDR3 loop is CASSHQVAEAFF. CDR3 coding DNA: TGTGCCAGCAGCCACCAGGTCGCTGAAGCTTTCTTT.

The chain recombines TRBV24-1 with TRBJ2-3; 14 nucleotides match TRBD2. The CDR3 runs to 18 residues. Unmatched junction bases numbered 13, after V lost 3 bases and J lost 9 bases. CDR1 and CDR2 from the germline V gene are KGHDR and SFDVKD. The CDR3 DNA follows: TGTGCCACCAGTGATCGATACCGGACTAGCGGGAGGTGGGGGACGCAGTATTTT. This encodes CATSDRYRTSGRWGTQYF.

This CDR3 is CASSQLGGNYGYTF. The CDR3 DNA follows: TGCGCCAGCAGCCAACTCGGCGGGAACTATGGCTACACCTTC. The rearrangement links TRBV4-1 to TRBJ1-2; D remains unclear. The CDR3 totals 14 residues. V was cut by 2 bases and J by 2 bases, with 9 bases left in between. The germline gives CDR1 MGHRA, CDR2 YSYEKL.

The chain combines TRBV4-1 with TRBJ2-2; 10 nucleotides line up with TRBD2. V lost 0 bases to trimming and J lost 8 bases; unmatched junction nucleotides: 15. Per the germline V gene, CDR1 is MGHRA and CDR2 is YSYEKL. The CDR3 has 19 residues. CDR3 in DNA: TGCGCCAGCAGCCAAGAGGCGATAGCGGGAGGTGGTTGGTCAGGGGAGCTGTTTTTT. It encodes CASSQEAIAGGGWSGELFF.

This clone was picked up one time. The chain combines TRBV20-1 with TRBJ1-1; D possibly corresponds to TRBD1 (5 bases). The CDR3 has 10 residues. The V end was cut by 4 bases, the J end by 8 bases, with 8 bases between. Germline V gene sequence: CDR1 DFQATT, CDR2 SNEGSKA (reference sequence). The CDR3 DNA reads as TGCAGTGCTACAGACAGAGAAGCTTTCTTT. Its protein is CSATDREAFF.

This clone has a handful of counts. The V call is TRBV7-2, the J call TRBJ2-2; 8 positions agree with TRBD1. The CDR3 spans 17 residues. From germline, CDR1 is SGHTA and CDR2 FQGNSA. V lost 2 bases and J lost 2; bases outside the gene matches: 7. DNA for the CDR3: TGTGCCAGCAGCTTATCTGCCGGGACAGGTAACACCGGGGAGCTGTTTTTT. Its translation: CASSLSAGTGNTGELFF.

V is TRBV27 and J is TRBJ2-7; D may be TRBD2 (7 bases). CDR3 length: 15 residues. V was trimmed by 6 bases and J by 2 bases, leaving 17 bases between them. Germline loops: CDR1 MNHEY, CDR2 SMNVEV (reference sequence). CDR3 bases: TGTGCCAGCAGCAGGGGTGCGGGGGTTCCCTACGAGCAGTACTTC. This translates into CASSRGAGVPYEQYF.

The CDR3 sequence is CASSQGTSGSQQYF. DNA for the CDR3: TGTGCCAGCAGCCAAGGCACTAGCGGGTCGCAGCAGTACTTC. This chain links TRBV14 with TRBJ2-7; TRBD2 matches 9 bases. The ends lost 1 base at V and 8 bases at J; junction bases unmatched: 6. CDR1 is SGHDN and CDR2 is FVKESK in the germline V gene. The CDR3 is 14 amino acids.